This T cell receptor beta chain is from a study of T cells in Graves' hyperthyroidism and ophthalmopathy. CDR1 and CDR2 from the germline V gene are KGHDR and SFDVKD. The germline V and J ends were trimmed by 0 bases and 7 bases, with 6 bases remaining between them. This CDR3 has 13 residues. At least ten counts were recorded for this clonotype. Amplification of TCR beta CDR3 regions was performed using RNA transcripts as template. RT-PCR in the first round (using the HTBI primer set) targeted the TCR CDR3. Using its own MiXCR run on the multiplex PCR reads, TCRdb lists one record per CDR3 protein. Here the sample spans fewer than 450,000 distinct CDR3 sequences, about 14% being singletons.

Sequenced input: blood. The chain has TRBV24-1 and TRBJ2-1; D tentatively fits TRBD1 or TRBD2 (5 bases each). This clonotype originated in a man aged 45-60 years with Graves' ophthalmopathy. DNA for the CDR3: TGTGCCACCAGTGATTTGTGGGGGAATGAGCAGTTCTTC. Translation: CATSDLWGNEQFF.